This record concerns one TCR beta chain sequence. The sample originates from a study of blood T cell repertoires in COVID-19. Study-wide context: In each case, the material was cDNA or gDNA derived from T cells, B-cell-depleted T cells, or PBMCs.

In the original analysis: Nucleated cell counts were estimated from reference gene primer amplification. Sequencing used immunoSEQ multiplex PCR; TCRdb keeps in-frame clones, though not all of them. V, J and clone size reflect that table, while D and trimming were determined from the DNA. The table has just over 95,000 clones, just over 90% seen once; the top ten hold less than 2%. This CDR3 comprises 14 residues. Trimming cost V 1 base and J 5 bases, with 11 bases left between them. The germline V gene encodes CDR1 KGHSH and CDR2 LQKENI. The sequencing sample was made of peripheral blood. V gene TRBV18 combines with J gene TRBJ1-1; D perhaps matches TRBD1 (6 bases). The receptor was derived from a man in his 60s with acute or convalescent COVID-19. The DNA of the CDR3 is TGTGCCAGCTCACCACGGGACCAGGGGACTGAAGCTTTCTTT. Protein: CASSPRDQGTEAFF.